This TCR beta chain was sequenced during a study of memory CD4+ T cells and cytomegalovirus serostatus. The sort gate was single viable CD3+CD4+CD8-CD45RO+ cells for memory CD4+ T cells. Germline CDR1 reads MNHEY; CDR2 reads SMNVEV (reference sequence). The CDR3 loop spans 15 amino acids. With V trimmed by 5 bases and J by 0 bases, 7 bases remained unmatched. Authors' processing steps: Out-of-frame sequences were removed, leaving 2 million to 2.5 million distinct TCRbeta sequences. Repertoires were generated with immunoSEQ multiplex PCR, while TCRdb's copy carries only in-frame clones and drops some. V, J and clone size reflect that table, while D and trimming were determined from the DNA. The data contain some 48,000 clones, more than 70% of them singletons.

The clonotype comes from an adult in good health and CMV-seronegative. The specimen sequenced was memory CD4+ T cells from blood. The chain combines TRBV27 with TRBJ2-7, with 7 bases aligning to TRBD1. Written as DNA, the CDR3 is TGTGCCAGCAGTGCAAGGGGGCGCTTCTCCTACGAGCAGTACTTC. Protein: CASSARGRFSYEQYF.